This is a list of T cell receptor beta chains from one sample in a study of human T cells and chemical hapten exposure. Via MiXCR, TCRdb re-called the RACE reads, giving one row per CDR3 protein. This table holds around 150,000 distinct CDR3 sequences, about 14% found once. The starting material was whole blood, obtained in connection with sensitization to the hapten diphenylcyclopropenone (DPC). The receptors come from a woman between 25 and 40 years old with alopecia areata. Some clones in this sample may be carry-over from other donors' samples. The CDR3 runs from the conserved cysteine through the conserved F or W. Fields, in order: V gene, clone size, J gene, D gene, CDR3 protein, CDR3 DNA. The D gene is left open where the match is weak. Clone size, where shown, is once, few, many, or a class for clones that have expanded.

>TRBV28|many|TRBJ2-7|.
CASSRYEQYF
TGTGCCAGCAGCCGATACGAGCAGTACTTC
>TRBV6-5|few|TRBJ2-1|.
CASSPEEGDEQFF
TGTGCCAGCAGCCCCGAAGAGGGAGACGAGCAGTTCTTC
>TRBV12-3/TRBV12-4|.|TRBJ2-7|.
CASSLGIEQYF
TGTGCCAGCAGTTTAGGTATCGAGCAGTACTTC
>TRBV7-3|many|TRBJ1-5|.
CASSFCAGDSNQPQHF
TGTGCCAGCAGCTTCTGTGCAGGCGATAGCAATCAGCCCCAGCATTTT
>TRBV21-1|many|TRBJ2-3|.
CASSKGRGDHTDTQYF
TGTGCCAGCAGCAAAGGCAGGGGTGACCACACAGATACGCAGTATTTT
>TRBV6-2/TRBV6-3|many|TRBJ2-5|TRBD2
CASSLIAGTQETQYF
TGTGCCAGCAGTCTTATAGCGGGAACCCAAGAGACCCAGTACTTC
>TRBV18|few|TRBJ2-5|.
CASSPLPGAGYQETQYF
TGTGCCAGCTCACCGCTACCCGGTGCAGGGTACCAAGAGACCCAGTACTTC
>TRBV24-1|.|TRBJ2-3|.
CATSDGGQHTQYF
TGTGCCACCAGTGACGGGGGCCAACATACGCAGTATTTT
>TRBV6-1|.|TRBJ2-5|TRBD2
CASSGLATTQETQYF
TGTGCCAGCAGTGGACTAGCGACGACCCAAGAGACCCAGTACTTC
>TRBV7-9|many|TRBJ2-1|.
CASSLVGSLSYNEQFF
TGTGCCAGCAGCTTAGTCGGCAGTTTATCCTACAATGAGCAGTTCTTC
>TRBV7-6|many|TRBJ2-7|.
CASSRDLVDEQYF
TGTGCCAGCAGCCGCGACCTTGTCGACGAGCAGTACTTC
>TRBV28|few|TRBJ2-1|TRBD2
CASSPWASGSYNEQFF
TGTGCCAGCAGTCCCTGGGCTAGCGGCTCCTACAATGAGCAGTTCTTC
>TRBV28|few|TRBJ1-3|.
CASSSSTTGTAVGNTIYF
.
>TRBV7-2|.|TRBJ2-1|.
CASSLLPRSAYNEQIF
TGTGCCAGCAGCTTATTGCCCCGTAGCGCCTACAATGAGCAGATCTTC
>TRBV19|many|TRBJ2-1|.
CASSKGRNEQFF
TGTGCCAGTAGTAAAGGGAGAAATGAGCAGTTCTTC
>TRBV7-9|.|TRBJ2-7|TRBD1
CASSGTGQGSQQYF
TGTGCCAGCAGCGGGACAGGGCAGGGGAGCCAGCAGTACTTC
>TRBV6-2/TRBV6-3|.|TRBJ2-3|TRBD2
CASSYSPSGVTDTQYF
TGTGCCAGCAGTTACTCGCCTAGCGGGGTCACAGATACGCAGTATTTT
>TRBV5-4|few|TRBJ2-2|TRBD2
CASSLEREGGELFF
TGTGCCAGCAGCTTGGAGCGGGAGGGCGGGGAGCTGTTTTTT
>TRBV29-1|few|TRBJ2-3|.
CSVRRGTDTQYF
TGCAGCGTTCGTCGTGGAACAGATACGCAGTATTTT
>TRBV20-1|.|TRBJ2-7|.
CSASATGLAYEQYF
TGCAGTGCTAGTGCGACGGGGCTCGCCTACGAGCAGTACTTC
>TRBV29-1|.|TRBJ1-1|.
CSVADIQNTEAFF
TGCAGCGTGGCCGACATTCAGAACACTGAAGCTTTCTTT
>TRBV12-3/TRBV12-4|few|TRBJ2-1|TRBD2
CASFSRVAGVDEQFF
TGTGCCAGCTTCTCCCGGGTAGCGGGAGTCGATGAGCAGTTCTTC
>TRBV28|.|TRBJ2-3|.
CASSGGTYGEDTQYF
TGTGCCAGCAGTGGCGGGACTTACGGGGAAGATACGCAGTATTTT
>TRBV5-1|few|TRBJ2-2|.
CASSLEFTSGANTGELFF
TGCGCCAGCAGCTTGGAATTCACAAGCGGTGCGAACACCGGGGAGCTGTTTTTT
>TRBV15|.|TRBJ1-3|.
CATSSPHVGAGNTIYF
TGTGCCACCAGCTCACCCCACGTGGGGGCTGGAAACACCATATATTTT
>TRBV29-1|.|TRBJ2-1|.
CSVEIGPGRGTYNVQFF
TGCAGCGTTGAGATAGGTCCAGGTAGGGGGACCTACAATGTGCAGTTCTTC
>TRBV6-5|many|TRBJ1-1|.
CATAKGVEAFF
TGTGCCACCGCCAAAGGGGTTGAAGCTTTCTTT
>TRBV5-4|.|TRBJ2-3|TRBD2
CASSKMGLAGVGDTQYF
TGTGCCAGCAGCAAGATGGGACTAGCGGGAGTTGGAGATACGCAGTATTTT
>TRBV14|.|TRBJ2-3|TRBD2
CASSQGLAGTDTQYF
TGTGCCAGCAGCCAAGGACTAGCGGGAACAGATACGCAGTATTTT
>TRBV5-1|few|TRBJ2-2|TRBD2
CASSPGTSGTGELFF
TGCGCCAGCAGCCCGGGGACTAGCGGGACCGGGGAGCTGTTTTTT
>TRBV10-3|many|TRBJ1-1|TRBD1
CAISEWGQGGVNTEAFF
TGTGCCATCAGTGAGTGGGGACAGGGGGGAGTGAACACTGAAGCTTTCTTT
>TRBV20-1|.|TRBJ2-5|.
CSASGPPKGTQYF
TGCAGTGCGTCGGGACCCCCTAAGGGGACCCAGTACTTC